What follows are 16 T cell receptor beta chains derived from one specimen sequenced in a study of CD8 T cells in ankylosing spondylitis listed by TCRdb under 2017. The paper's findings and limits, for the study overall: Blood from ankylosing spondylitis patients appeared to be characterized by a TCR beta motif composed of about eight highly homologous amino acid variants.

No cognate antigen is known for these TCRs. Receptor amplification or capture employed 5' RACE. These reads were obtained on an Illumina HiSeq 2500. TCRdb's own reprocessing of the public reads used fastp at Q25 and MiXCR and kept productive beta chains. Records with the same CDR3 protein are collapsed into one entry carrying the most frequent genes and DNA. The sample includes about 90,000 distinct CDR3 sequences, with more than 8.5% observed a single time. About a third of the sample lies in the top ten. The sequencing sample was made of blood, either unsorted or a sorted T cell fraction (not recorded which). Every receptor here comes from a male donor with ankylosing spondylitis.

This clonotype was seen repeatedly, ten times or more. The V call is TRBV7-2, the J call TRBJ2-7; D gene ambiguous. Deletions cut 1 base from V and 4 bases from J, with 8 bases between. The CDR3 is 13 residues long. The V gene's germline CDR1 is SGHTA and CDR2 FQGNSA. CDR3 nucleotides: TGTGCCAGCAGCTTAGGGCCTGGTTACGAGCAGTACGTC. It yields the protein CASSLGPGYEQYV.

The gene calls are TRBV28 and TRBJ2-7; 8 positions match TRBD2. Germline values: CDR1 MDHEN, CDR2 SYDVKM. V trimming: 3 bases; J trimming: 4 bases; junction bases outside the gene matches: 11. The CDR3 runs 16 residues. The CDR3 loop reads CASSFPSGRVGYEQYF. In DNA form, the CDR3 reads TGTGCCAGCAGTTTCCCCAGCGGGAGAGTCGGTTACGAGCAGTACTTC.

This clonotype has ten or more counts. The rearrangement uses TRBV4-1 and TRBJ2-2, with 7 positions matching TRBD1. Germline V gene sequence: CDR1 MGHRA, CDR2 YSYEKL. Trimming removed 1 base from V and 7 bases from J; junction bases left unmatched: 6. The length of the CDR3 is 15 residues. The CDR3 reads CASSQGQGLDGELFF. The CDR3 DNA reads as TGCGCCAGCAGCCAAGGACAGGGCTTGGACGGGGAGCTGTTTTTT.

The CDR3 bases are TGTGCCAGCAGCTCACTAAGGACTAGCGGGAGTTTGGTAGATACGCAGTATTTT. Encoded protein: CASSSLRTSGSLVDTQYF. V gene TRBV11-2 combines with J gene TRBJ2-3, with 13 bases fitting TRBD2. The CDR3 has 18 amino acids. Per germline, CDR1 SGHAT and CDR2 FQNNGV. The ends lost 4 bases at V and 5 bases at J; junction bases unmatched: 12.

This clonotype was seen more than once but under ten times. This sequence joins TRBV6-1 and TRBJ2-2; D unresolved. V lost 3 bases and J lost 2, with 10 bases in between. The CDR3 has 15 amino acids. CDR1 MNHNS and CDR2 SASEGT come from the germline V gene. As DNA, the CDR3 is TGTGCCAGCAGTGAGGATGGTGCTAACACCGGGGAGCTGTTTTTT. This gives the protein CASSEDGANTGELFF.

This clonotype was seen at least ten times. The gene calls are TRBV27 and TRBJ1-5, with 10 bases lining up with TRBD1. Looked up from germline, CDR1 is MNHEY and CDR2 is SMNVEV (reference sequence). This CDR3 region has 17 residues. After removal of 4 bases from V and 1 base from J, the junction contained 7 bases not matched to a gene. This CDR3 is CASSSGTGVRSNQPQHF. The CDR3 DNA reads TGTGCCAGCAGTTCCGGGACAGGGGTGAGGAGCAATCAGCCCCAGCATTTT.

This clonotype came up many times. The gene calls are TRBV29-1 and TRBJ2-7; TRBD1 is a possible D gene (6 bases). The CDR3 runs to 13 residues. V was shortened by 4 bases and J by 2 bases, with 12 bases between the two germline ends. Germline V gene data show CDR1 as SQVTM and CDR2 as ANQGSEA. CDR3 protein: CSVVGTTTYEQYF. The CDR3 nucleotides are TGCAGCGTTGTGGGGACAACCACCTACGAGCAGTACTTC.

This clonotype was recorded many times. V usage is TRBV12-5 and J usage is TRBJ2-1; TRBD2 might be the D (6 bases). The germline V gene encodes CDR1 LGHNT and CDR2 FRNRAP. The CDR3 contains 13 residues. Trimming removed 1 base at V and 7 bases at J, with 8 bases between. The CDR3 DNA sequence: TGTGCTAGTGGTTTGGCCCTAGCGAATGAGCAGTTCTTC. Translation: CASGLALANEQFF.

The sample holds a few counts of this clonotype. V is TRBV28 and J is TRBJ2-1; no reliable D call. The V end lost 4 bases, the J end lost 3 bases, and 16 bases lay between the germline ends. The germline gives CDR1 MDHEN, CDR2 SYDVKM. CDR3 length equals 16 residues. CDR3 sequence (DNA): TGTGCCAGCAGTTCTCCTCCAAGGAGCGACTACAATGAGCAGTTCTTC. Amino acid sequence: CASSSPPRSDYNEQFF.

The table lists this clonotype with many counts. This rearrangement joins TRBV6-4 to TRBJ2-3, with 9 positions matching TRBD1. V trimming: 0 bases; J trimming: 4 bases; junction bases outside the gene matches: 5. The CDR3 length is 16 residues. Germline CDR1 reads MRHNA; CDR2 reads SNTAGT. The CDR3 DNA sequence: TGTGCCAGCAGTGACTCGACGGGACAGGGTTCAGATACGCAGTATTTT. Translating gives CASSDSTGQGSDTQYF.

This clonotype occurred a few times. The chain has TRBV7-8 and TRBJ2-5, with D tentatively TRBD2 (5 bases). This CDR3 has 15 residues. Looked up from germline, CDR1 is SGHVS and CDR2 is FQNEAQ. Trimming took off 5 bases at V and 2 bases at J, with 15 bases between the two ends. The DNA for the CDR3 is TGTGCCAGCAGCAACTTCACGGGGATACAAGAGACCCAGTACTTC. The encoded protein is CASSNFTGIQETQYF. The complete variable domain, with remaining parts taken from reference TRBV7-8 and TRBJ2-5, reads GAGVSQSPRYKVAKRGQDVALRCDPISGHVSLFWYQQALGQGPEFLTYFQNEAQLDKSGLPSDRFFAERPEGSVSTLKIQRTQQEDSAVYLCASSNFTGIQETQYFGPGTRLLVL.

The table lists this clonotype with many counts. The V gene is TRBV11-2, the J gene TRBJ1-2; TRBD1 matches 9 bases. V lost 1 base, J lost 3 bases, and 9 bases stayed unmatched. The CDR3 has 17 residues. Germline CDR1 and CDR2: SGHAT and FQNNGV. The CDR3 here is CASSLVGGTGPDYGYTF. The CDR3, as DNA: TGTGCCAGCAGCTTAGTCGGTGGGACAGGGCCCGACTATGGCTACACCTTC.

This clonotype was seen ten or more times. J is TRBJ1-1 and V is TRBV24-1, with D unclear. Germline CDR1 KGHDR, CDR2 SFDVKD. CDR3 length: 14 residues. V was trimmed by 2 bases and J by 7 bases, leaving 13 bases between them. Here the CDR3 reads CATSDSRRPFEAFF. The CDR3 DNA reads as TGTGCCACCAGTGATTCTCGACGGCCCTTTGAAGCTTTCTTT.

This clonotype was detected ten times or more. The rearrangement links TRBV27 to TRBJ1-2, with TRBD1 as a possible D gene (5 bases). Germline CDR1 MNHEY, CDR2 SMNVEV (reference sequence). The CDR3 covers 15 residues. Trimming stripped 3 bases from V and 8 bases from J, with 19 bases between. As DNA, the CDR3 is TGTGCCAGCAGTTTTGACTTCGGGTTAGGGGACGGCTACACCTTC. Its protein product is CASSFDFGLGDGYTF.

A remark on this clonotype: At one end, the junction sequence differs from germline, possibly due to a read error. The chain combines TRBV5-6 with TRBJ1-4; 7 bases map to TRBD1. The CDR3 has 11 residues. Per the germline V gene, CDR1 is SGHDT and CDR2 is YYEEEE. The CDR3 nucleotides are TGTGCCAGCAGCTCGGTCGGGACAGCTAGTTTT. Translating gives CASSSVGTASF.

The rearrangement links TRBV13 to TRBJ1-2; D not certain. This CDR3 has 14 residues. Germline CDR1 is PRHDT and CDR2 is FYEKMQ (reference sequence). V was cut by 5 bases and J by 7 bases, with 17 bases left in between. The CDR3, as DNA: TGTGCCAGCAGCCTAAGGGAAGCCTCTTCTGGCTACACCTTC. It yields the protein CASSLREASSGYTF.